The 5 T cell receptor beta chains given below trace back to one sample, sequenced in a study of CD8 T cells in ankylosing spondylitis. TCRdb reanalysed the 5' RACE reads using MiXCR and keeps one entry per CDR3 protein. The data contain about 150,000 distinct CDR3 sequences, around 43% of them seen just once; the ten biggest clones take up roughly 15%. Sample: synovial fluid, either unsorted or a sorted T cell fraction (not recorded which). These receptors all stem from a male donor with ankylosing spondylitis.

CDR3 protein: CASSPWTLSTDTQYF. The CDR3 bases are TGTGCCAGCAGTCCCTGGACTCTTAGCACAGATACGCAGTATTTT. V is TRBV12-3 or TRBV12-4 and J is TRBJ2-3, with a tentative D call TRBD2 (5 bases). V shed 5 bases and J shed 0 bases, with 12 bases lying between them. The CDR3 covers 15 residues.

This clonotype was picked up one time. The V call is TRBV20-1, the J call TRBJ2-1; D gene uncertain. CDR3 length equals 11 residues. CDR1 and CDR2 (germline): DFQATT, SNEGSKA (reference sequence). The germline V and J ends were trimmed by 6 bases and 6 bases, with 9 bases remaining between them. The CDR3 DNA sequence: TGCAGTGCCAATAGTGGCAATGAGCAGTTCTTC. It encodes CSANSGNEQFF.

This clonotype was counted ten times or more. CDR3 residues: CAISEPELAGGRDTQYF. The CDR3 region has the DNA TGTGCCATCAGTGAGCCGGAGCTAGCGGGGGGGCGGGATACGCAGTATTTT. The chain carries TRBV10-3 and TRBJ2-3; 12 positions agree with TRBD2. The J segment lost 6 bases and the V segment lost 2 bases, leaving 9 bases of the junction unmatched. Germline assignment: CDR1 ENHRY and CDR2 SYGVKD. CDR3 length: 17 residues.

This clonotype occurred many times. The CDR3 loop is CASSQISGSKAEAFF. CDR3 sequence (DNA): TGTGCCAGCAGCCAAATTAGCGGGAGTAAAGCTGAAGCTTTCTTT. The chain couples TRBV3-1 to TRBJ1-1; the D is unclear. V was cut by 2 bases and J by 6 bases, with 16 bases left in between. The CDR3 has 15 amino acids. CDR1 LGHDT and CDR2 YNNKEL come from the germline V gene (reference sequence). Full variable domain (missing parts from reference TRBV3-1 and TRBJ1-1): DTAVSQTPKYLVTQMGNDKSIKCEQNLGHDTMYWYKQDSKKFLKIMFSYNNKELIINETVPNRFSPKSPDKAHLNLHINSLELGDSAVYFCASSQISGSKAEAFFGQGTRLTVV.

This chain connects TRBV4-2 to TRBJ2-1; the D is unclear. In germline, CDR1 is LGHNA, CDR2 YNFKEQ. Between the trimmed V and J ends, which lost 4 bases and 6 bases, there was a span of 10 bases. The CDR3 extends over 13 amino acids. The CDR3 sequence: CASSPRNPNEQFF. CDR3 nucleotide sequence: TGTGCCAGCAGCCCCCGTAATCCCAATGAGCAGTTCTTC.